The 20 T cell receptor beta chains presented below share a single source sample, sequenced in a study of T cell repertoires in cytomegalovirus infection. TCRdb reprocessed the reads with MiXCR, giving one entry per CDR3 protein. The sample holds about 400,000 distinct CDR3 sequences; approximately 30% are singletons and the top ten take about 14%. Their specific antigens are unknown. The sample here was cultured PBMCs, taken from culture after CMV antigen stimulation. Receptors originate from a human donor in good health (CMV status not recorded). Some clones in this sample may be carry-over from other donors' samples.

This clonotype was counted ten times or more. The chain carries TRBV7-2 and TRBJ2-5; 11 bases match TRBD2. Germline-derived CDR1 and CDR2 are SGHTA and FQGNSA. V gave up 3 bases and J gave up 5 bases; unmatched junction bases: 8. This CDR3 is 16 amino acids long. Here the CDR3 reads CASSLSNSGRGETQYF. In DNA, the CDR3 is TGTGCCAGCAGCTTGAGTAATAGCGGGAGGGGGGAGACCCAGTACTTC.

V and J are TRBV19 and TRBJ1-2, with 10 bases aligning to TRBD1. V was clipped by 1 base and J by 4 bases; unmatched bases: 6. CDR1 is LNHDA, CDR2 SQIVND, per germline (reference sequence). The CDR3 is 16 amino acids. As DNA, the CDR3 is TGTGCCAGTAGTATAGTACCGGGACAGGGGAGCTATGGCTACACCTTC. This codes for CASSIVPGQGSYGYTF.

The chain employs TRBV7-2 and TRBJ2-7; 8 bases line up with TRBD2. CDR3 length: 15 amino acids. The germline gives CDR1 SGHTA, CDR2 FQGNSA. J was trimmed by 0 bases and V by 5 bases; bases with no gene match: 6. CDR3: CASSPLAGSSYEQYF. For the CDR3, the DNA is TGTGCCAGCAGCCCTCTAGCGGGTTCCTCCTACGAGCAGTACTTC. The full variable domain, in which reference TRBV7-2 and TRBJ2-7 provide the parts outside the CDR3, is GAGVSQSPSNKVTEKGKDVELRCDPISGHTALYWYRQSLGQGLEFLIYFQGNSAPDKSGLPSDRFSAERTGGSVSTLTIQRTQQEDSAVYLCASSPLAGSSYEQYFGPGTRLTVT.

This rearrangement joins TRBV3-1 to TRBJ1-2; no definite D call. The V end was cut by 3 bases, the J end by 0 bases, with 11 bases between. The CDR3 is 15 residues long. Germline assignment: CDR1 LGHDT and CDR2 YNNKEL (reference sequence). Here the CDR3 reads CASSQNPGTNYGYTF. CDR3 DNA sequence: TGTGCCAGCAGCCAGAATCCGGGGACTAACTATGGCTACACCTTC.

This chain joins TRBV28 and TRBJ1-5; D is undetermined. Germline CDR1 and CDR2: MDHEN and SYDVKM. Trimming removed 2 bases at V and 6 bases at J, with 8 bases between. This CDR3 region has 13 residues. Here the CDR3 DNA reads TGTGCCAGCAGTTTACCGACCGGTCAGCCCCAGCATTTT. Translating it yields CASSLPTGQPQHF. Looking up the rest from reference TRBV28 and TRBJ1-5 gives the full variable domain: DVKVTQSSRYLVKRTGEKVFLECVQDMDHENMFWYRQDPGLGLRLIYFSYDVKMKEKGDIPEGYSVSREKKERFSLILESASTNQTSMYLCASSLPTGQPQHFGDGTRLSIL.

The chain uses TRBV7-2 and TRBJ2-3, with D unclear. The CDR3 is 14 amino acids. Trimming left V 6 bases short and J 0 bases short, with 10 bases between. Germline values: CDR1 SGHTA, CDR2 FQGNSA. CDR3: CASSRRSSTDTQYF. The DNA for the CDR3 is TGTGCCAGCAGTCGTCGGTCTAGCACAGATACGCAGTATTTT.

A remark on this clonotype: A clone one base away is much larger, so this may be a read error. This sequence joins TRBV9 and TRBJ2-1, with 8 bases aligning to TRBD2. Germline loops: CDR1 SGDLS, CDR2 YYNGEE. CDR3 size: 17 residues. The CDR3 sequence: CASSLRGGGAGYNEQLF. The CDR3 DNA reads as TGTGCCAGCAGCCTTCGGGGGGGTGGGGCCGGATACAATGAGCAGCTCTTC. The full variable domain, with the rest looked up from reference TRBV9 and TRBJ2-1, is DSGVTQTPKHLITATGQRVTLRCSPRSGDLSVYWYQQSLDQGLQFLIQYYNGEERAKGNILERFSAQQFPDLHSELNLSSLELGDSALYFCASSLRGGGAGYNEQLFGPGTRLTVL.

This chain connects TRBV20-1 to TRBJ2-7; 7 bases line up with TRBD2. The CDR3 sequence is 15 residues long. Germline CDR1 reads DFQATT; CDR2 reads SNEGSKA (reference sequence). The trim removed 5 bases at V and 4 bases at J, leaving 14 bases unmatched. CDR3 region: CSAPEASGVAYEQYF. CDR3 DNA: TGCAGTGCTCCAGAGGCTAGCGGAGTAGCTTACGAGCAGTACTTC.

The chain has TRBV20-1 and TRBJ1-1; D might be TRBD1 (5 bases). CDR3 length equals 13 residues. The V gene's germline CDR1 is DFQATT and CDR2 SNEGSKA (reference sequence). Trimming removed 4 bases at V and 1 base at J, with 10 bases between. This CDR3 reads CSATRTTNTEAFF. The CDR3, as DNA: TGCAGTGCTACCAGGACAACGAACACTGAAGCTTTCTTT.

The chain has TRBV7-9 and TRBJ2-1, with a possible D match to TRBD2 (6 bases). Germline loops: CDR1 SEHNR, CDR2 FQNEAQ (reference sequence). V was clipped by 0 bases and J by 3 bases, with 15 bases between them. The CDR3 spans 17 residues. CDR3 in amino acids: CASSLAPLGGVYNEQFF. The CDR3, as DNA: TGTGCCAGCAGCTTAGCGCCATTGGGGGGAGTCTACAATGAGCAGTTCTTC.

V is TRBV11-2 and J is TRBJ2-7; TRBD1 is a possible D gene (6 bases). The CDR3 loop spans 11 amino acids. Germline CDR1 SGHAT, CDR2 FQNNGV. Between the trimmed V and J ends, which lost 6 bases and 10 bases, there was a span of 13 bases. This CDR3 is CASSVGGPQYV. CDR3 in DNA: TGTGCCAGCAGTGTTGGGGGCCCTCAGTACGTC.

This clonotype has only a few counts. The chain couples TRBV5-5 to TRBJ2-5; possibly TRBD2 for D (6 bases). CDR3 size: 15 residues. Deletions cut 4 bases from V and 5 bases from J, with 18 bases between. Germline V gene data show CDR1 as SGHKS and CDR2 as YYEKEE (reference sequence). DNA of the CDR3: TGTGCCAGCAGCCTGGCGCCCGGGGGAGTTGAGACCCAGTACTTC. It encodes CASSLAPGGVETQYF.

This clonotype was counted ten times or more. V gene TRBV20-1 combines with J gene TRBJ1-6; D might be TRBD1 (5 bases). V was clipped by 2 bases and J by 9 bases, with 14 bases between them. Looked up from germline, CDR1 is DFQATT and CDR2 is SNEGSKA (reference sequence). This CDR3 region has 14 residues. As DNA, the CDR3 is TGCAGTGCTAGAAGAGAAGGGGCCACTTCACCCCTCCACTTT. Its protein is CSARREGATSPLHF.

The chain uses TRBV11-2 and TRBJ2-5; D perhaps matches TRBD2 (6 bases). Germline V lookup: CDR1 SGHAT, CDR2 FQNNGV. This CDR3 has 15 amino acids. V dropped 4 bases and J dropped 4 bases, with 16 bases sitting between them. The CDR3 DNA follows: TGTGCCAGCAGCTGGGGAGGACAAAACCGAGAGACCCAGTACTTC. Translation: CASSWGGQNRETQYF. The full variable domain, in which reference TRBV11-2 and TRBJ2-5 provide the parts outside the CDR3, is EAGVAQSPRYKIIEKRQSVAFWCNPISGHATLYWYQQILGQGPKLLIQFQNNGVVDDSQLPKDRFSAERLKGVDSTLKIQPAKLEDSAVYLCASSWGGQNRETQYFGPGTRLLVL.

The chain has TRBV6-1 and TRBJ1-1; 7 bases match TRBD1. Germline V gene data show CDR1 as MNHNS and CDR2 as SASEGT. The CDR3 covers 13 residues. V dropped 8 bases and J dropped 5; count of bases not matched to a gene: 8. Written as DNA, the CDR3 is TGTGCCAGCCAGTTAACAGGGGAGACTGAAGCTTTCTTT. This translates into CASQLTGETEAFF.

J is TRBJ1-3 and V is TRBV13, with D maybe TRBD1 (6 bases). This CDR3 is built from 14 residues. Trimming removed 3 bases from V and 2 bases from J, with 8 bases in between. Germline V CDR1 and CDR2: PRHDT, FYEKMQ (reference sequence). CDR3: CASSLRGTGNTIYF. The CDR3 region has the DNA TGTGCCAGCAGCTTGAGGGGGACTGGAAACACCATATATTTT.

The chain links TRBV11-2 to TRBJ2-1; 9 positions match TRBD2. The germline V gene has CDR1 SGHAT and CDR2 FQNNGV. The ends lost 5 bases at V and 4 bases at J; junction bases unmatched: 15. CDR3 length: 18 residues. The CDR3 nucleotides are TGTGCCAGCAGCGGACAGCGGGGGGCCTTACTACTTTACAATGAGCAGTTCTTC. Translated: CASSGQRGALLLYNEQFF.

In its sample, this clonotype was seen many times. V gene TRBV6-1 combines with J gene TRBJ2-1; tentatively, D is TRBD1 (6 bases). Germline values: CDR1 MNHNS, CDR2 SASEGT. This CDR3 contains 15 residues. Trimming took off 4 bases at V and 7 bases at J, with 17 bases between the two ends. The CDR3 DNA reads as TGTGCCAGCAGTGCGACAGGTATAGGAATGAATGAGCAGTTCTTC. Protein: CASSATGIGMNEQFF.

There are a few counts of this clonotype. This sequence joins TRBV7-2 and TRBJ2-5; a possible D gene is TRBD1 (6 bases). Germline CDR1 and CDR2: SGHTA and FQGNSA. V was trimmed by 5 bases and J by 7 bases, leaving 11 bases between them. There are 12 residues in the CDR3. CDR3 coding DNA: TGTGCCAGCAGCCCACCGGACAGGACCCAGTACTTC. It yields the protein CASSPPDRTQYF. Filled out from reference TRBV7-2 and TRBJ2-5, the complete variable domain reads GAGVSQSPSNKVTEKGKDVELRCDPISGHTALYWYRQSLGQGLEFLIYFQGNSAPDKSGLPSDRFSAERTGGSVSTLTIQRTQQEDSAVYLCASSPPDRTQYFGPGTRLLVL.

This sequence joins TRBV7-8 and TRBJ1-1, with D hard to call. Germline V lookup: CDR1 SGHVS, CDR2 FQNEAQ. The germline V and J ends were trimmed by 1 base and 5 bases, with 8 bases remaining between them. The CDR3 runs 13 residues. In DNA form, the CDR3 reads TGTGCCAGCAGCTTAGGAGGGAAAACTGAAGCTTTCTTT. Its protein is CASSLGGKTEAFF.